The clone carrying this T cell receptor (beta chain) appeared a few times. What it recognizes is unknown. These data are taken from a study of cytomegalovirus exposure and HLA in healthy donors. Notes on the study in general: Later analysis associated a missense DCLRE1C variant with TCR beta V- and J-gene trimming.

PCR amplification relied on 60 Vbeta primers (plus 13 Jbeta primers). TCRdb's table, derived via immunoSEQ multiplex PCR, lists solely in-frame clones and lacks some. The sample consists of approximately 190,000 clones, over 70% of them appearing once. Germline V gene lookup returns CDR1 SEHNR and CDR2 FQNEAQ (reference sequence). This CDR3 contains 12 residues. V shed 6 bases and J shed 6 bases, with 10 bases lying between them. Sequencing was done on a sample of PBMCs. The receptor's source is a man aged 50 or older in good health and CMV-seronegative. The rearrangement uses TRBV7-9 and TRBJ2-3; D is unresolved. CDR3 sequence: CASSSNSDTQYF. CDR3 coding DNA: TGTGCCAGCAGTTCAAACTCCGATACGCAGTATTTT.